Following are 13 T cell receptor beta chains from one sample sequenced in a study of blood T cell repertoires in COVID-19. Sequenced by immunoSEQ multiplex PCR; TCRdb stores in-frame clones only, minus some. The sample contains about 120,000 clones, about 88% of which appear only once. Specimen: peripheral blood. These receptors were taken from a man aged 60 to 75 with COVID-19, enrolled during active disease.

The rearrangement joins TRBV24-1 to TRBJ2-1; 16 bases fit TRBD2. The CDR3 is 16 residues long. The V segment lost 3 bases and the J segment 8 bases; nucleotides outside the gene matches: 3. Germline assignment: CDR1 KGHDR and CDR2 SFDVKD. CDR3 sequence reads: CATSDVGTSGGDEQFF. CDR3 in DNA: TGTGCCACCAGTGATGTCGGGACTAGCGGGGGGGATGAGCAGTTCTTC.

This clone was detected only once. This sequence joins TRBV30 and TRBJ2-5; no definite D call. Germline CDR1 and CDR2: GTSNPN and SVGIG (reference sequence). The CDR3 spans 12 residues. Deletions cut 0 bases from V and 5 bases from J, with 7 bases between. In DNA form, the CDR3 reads TGTGCCTGGAGTGTTCAGCGTGAGACCCAGTACTTC. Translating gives CAWSVQRETQYF.

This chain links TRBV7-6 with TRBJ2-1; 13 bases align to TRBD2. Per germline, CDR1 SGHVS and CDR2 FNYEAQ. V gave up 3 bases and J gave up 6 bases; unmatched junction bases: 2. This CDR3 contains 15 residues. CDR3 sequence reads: CASSLGLAGPNEQFF. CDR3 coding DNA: TGTGCCAGCAGCTTGGGACTAGCGGGACCCAATGAGCAGTTCTTC.

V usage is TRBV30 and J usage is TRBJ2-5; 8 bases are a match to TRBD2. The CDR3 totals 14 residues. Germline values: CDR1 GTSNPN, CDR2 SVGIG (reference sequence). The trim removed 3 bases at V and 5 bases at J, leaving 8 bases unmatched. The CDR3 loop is CAWSPTSGGETQYF. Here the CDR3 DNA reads TGTGCCTGGAGCCCAACTAGCGGTGGCGAGACCCAGTACTTC.

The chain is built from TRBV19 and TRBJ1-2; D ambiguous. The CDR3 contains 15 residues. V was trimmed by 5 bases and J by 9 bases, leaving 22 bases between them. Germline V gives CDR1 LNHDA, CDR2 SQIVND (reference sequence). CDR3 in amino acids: CASSPEGPSLERYTF. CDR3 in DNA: TGTGCCAGTAGTCCCGAGGGCCCGTCACTAGAGCGCTACACCTTC.

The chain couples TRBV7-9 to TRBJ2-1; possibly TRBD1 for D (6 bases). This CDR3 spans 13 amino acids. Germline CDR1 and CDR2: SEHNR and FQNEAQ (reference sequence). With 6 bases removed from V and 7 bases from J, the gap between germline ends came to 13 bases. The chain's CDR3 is CASRLGARNEQFF. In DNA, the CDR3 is TGTGCCAGCAGATTGGGGGCGAGGAATGAGCAGTTCTTC.

CDR3 in amino acids: CASSSSATGGPEAFF. CDR3 nucleotides: TGCGCCAGCAGCTCCTCTGCGACAGGGGGTCCTGAAGCTTTCTTT. The rearrangement uses TRBV5-1 and TRBJ1-1; 9 positions match TRBD1. This CDR3 region has 15 residues. CDR1 is SGHRS, CDR2 YFSETQ, per germline. Trimming at V came to 3 bases and at J to 6 bases, leaving 9 bases not matched to a gene.

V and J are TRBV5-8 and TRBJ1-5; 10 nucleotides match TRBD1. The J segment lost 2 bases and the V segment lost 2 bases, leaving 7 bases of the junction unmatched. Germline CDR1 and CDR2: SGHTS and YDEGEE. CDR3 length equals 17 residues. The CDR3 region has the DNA TGTGCCAGCAGCTTAGGGACAGGGGTTGTCGGCAATCAGCCCCAGCATTTT. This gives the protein CASSLGTGVVGNQPQHF.

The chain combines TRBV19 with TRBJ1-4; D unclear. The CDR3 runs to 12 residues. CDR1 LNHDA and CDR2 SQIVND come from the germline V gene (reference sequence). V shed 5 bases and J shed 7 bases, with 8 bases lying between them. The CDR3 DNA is TGTGCCAGTAGTGATGGAGTTGAAAAACTGTTTTTT. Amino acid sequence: CASSDGVEKLFF.

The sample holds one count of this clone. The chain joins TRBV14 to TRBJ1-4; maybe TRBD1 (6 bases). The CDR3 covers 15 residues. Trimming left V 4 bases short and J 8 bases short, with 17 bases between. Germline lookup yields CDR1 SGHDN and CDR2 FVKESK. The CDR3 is CASSPSQGGEEKLFF. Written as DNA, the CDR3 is TGTGCCAGCAGCCCCTCACAGGGAGGGGAAGAAAAACTGTTTTTT.

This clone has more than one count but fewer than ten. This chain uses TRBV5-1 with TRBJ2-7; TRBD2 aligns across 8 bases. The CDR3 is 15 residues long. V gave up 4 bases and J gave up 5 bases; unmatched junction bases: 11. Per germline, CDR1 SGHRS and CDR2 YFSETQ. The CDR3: CASSEPSGGPHEQYF. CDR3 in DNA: TGCGCCAGCAGCGAACCGTCGGGAGGGCCCCACGAGCAGTACTTC.

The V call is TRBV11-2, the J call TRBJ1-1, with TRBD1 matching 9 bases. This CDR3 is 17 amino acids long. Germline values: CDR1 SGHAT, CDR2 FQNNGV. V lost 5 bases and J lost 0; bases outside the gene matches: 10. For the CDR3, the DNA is TGTGCCAGCAGCCCGGGGACAGGGTTTCGTATGAACACTGAAGCTTTCTTT. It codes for CASSPGTGFRMNTEAFF.

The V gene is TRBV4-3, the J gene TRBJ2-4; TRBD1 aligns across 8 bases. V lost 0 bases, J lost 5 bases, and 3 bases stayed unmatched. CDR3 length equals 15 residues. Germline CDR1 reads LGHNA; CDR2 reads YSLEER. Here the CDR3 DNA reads TGCGCCAGCAGCCAAGATGGACAGGGAGAAAACATTCAGTACTTC. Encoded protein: CASSQDGQGENIQYF.